This record looks at one T cell receptor (beta chain) sequence and its context. What it binds is not known. This sample is drawn from a study of post-analysis software for immune sequencing data. Study summary: Some patients lacked subtype; others had relapsing-remitting, secondary progressive or progressive-relapsing disease.

V was cut by 3 bases and J by 0 bases, with 15 bases left in between. The CDR3 has 16 residues. CDR1 is SGHRS, CDR2 YFSETQ, per germline. Unique molecular identifiers were carried by the TCR beta cDNA libraries. TCRdb reprocessed the PCR reads with MiXCR, giving one entry per CDR3 protein. Counted here are about 540,000 distinct CDR3 sequences, about a third occurring once; the ten biggest clones make up approximately 6%. Study-wide findings and caveats: Among roughly five TRBV segments more frequent in patients than controls were TRBV5-6, TRBV5-1 and TRBV20-1. Those with multiple sclerosis, the patient group, showed significantly lower normalized Chao1 diversity than controls. When the samples were clustered directly with F measure, those that had been prepared in the same batch showed strong co-clustering.

The sequence came from a girl younger than 18 with multiple sclerosis. The sample was blood. J is TRBJ2-5 and V is TRBV5-1, with D possibly called TRBD1 or TRBD2 (5 bases each). The chain's CDR3 is CASSWGILADQETQYF. CDR3 sequence (DNA): TGCGCCAGCAGCTGGGGGATCCTCGCGGACCAAGAGACCCAGTACTTC.